Shown below are 10 T cell receptor beta chains from a single sample sequenced in a study of blood T cells in healthy people across ages. For the second PCR, which ran for 7 to 11 cycles, a sample-barcoded 5' primer and a J-beta primer mix were used. TCRdb reprocessed the 5' RACE reads via MiXCR and lists one record per CDR3 protein. The sample consists of about 1.4 million distinct CDR3 sequences, approximately 59% of them appearing once. Sequenced input: blood. The receptors derive from a young man in good health.

This clonotype was counted between two and nine times. The chain carries TRBV4-2 and TRBJ1-1, with 7 bases fitting TRBD1. CDR3 length: 13 amino acids. The junction had 7 bases not matched to a gene; V was cut back by 7 bases and J by 5 bases. CDR1 LGHNA and CDR2 YNFKEQ come from the germline V gene. CDR3 sequence: CASTTQGRTEAFF. CDR3 coding DNA: TGTGCCAGCACAACACAGGGGCGGACTGAAGCTTTCTTT.

This clonotype was counted a few times. This chain connects TRBV29-1 to TRBJ1-4, with D possibly TRBD1 on 6 matching bases. The CDR3 contains 13 residues. The V end lost 7 bases, the J end lost 0 bases, and 9 bases lay between the germline ends. Looked up from germline, CDR1 is SQVTM and CDR2 is ANQGSEA. For the CDR3, the DNA is TGCAGCGCCAGGACAGCAACTAATGAAAAACTGTTTTTT. Protein sequence: CSARTATNEKLFF.

The chain uses TRBV7-2 and TRBJ2-1; a possible D gene is TRBD2 (6 bases). Germline loops: CDR1 SGHTA, CDR2 FQGNSA. The CDR3 runs to 17 residues. Trimming left V 0 bases short and J 0 bases short, with 12 bases between. In DNA form, the CDR3 reads TGTGCCAGCAGCTTAGCCCAACTAGCAAGCTCCTACAATGAGCAGTTCTTC. It yields the protein CASSLAQLASSYNEQFF. The complete variable domain, with remaining parts taken from reference TRBV7-2 and TRBJ2-1, reads GAGVSQSPSNKVTEKGKDVELRCDPISGHTALYWYRQSLGQGLEFLIYFQGNSAPDKSGLPSDRFSAERTGGSVSTLTIQRTQQEDSAVYLCASSLAQLASSYNEQFFGPGTRLTVL.

The chain employs TRBV2 and TRBJ2-1; D remains ambiguous. V lost 3 bases to trimming and J lost 6 bases, with 9 bases between them. The germline CDR1 and CDR2 sequences are SNHLY and FYNNEI. The CDR3 loop spans 13 amino acids. The CDR3 nucleotides read TGTGCCAGCAGTGACGTCAGAGGCAATGAGCAGTTCTTC. Translated, it gives CASSDVRGNEQFF.

The table lists this clonotype with a few counts. The chain recombines TRBV4-1 with TRBJ2-3, with D possibly being TRBD1 (5 bases). V lost 5 bases, J lost 3 bases, and 18 bases lay in between. Germline V gene sequence: CDR1 MGHRA, CDR2 YSYEKL. The CDR3 contains 16 residues. The CDR3 nucleotides are TGCGCCAGCAGCTTCACGCTAGGGGCCTTGACAGATACGCAGTATTTT. Protein product: CASSFTLGALTDTQYF.

This clonotype has just one count. V usage is TRBV19 and J usage is TRBJ2-7; D perhaps matches TRBD1 (5 bases). Per the germline V gene, CDR1 is LNHDA and CDR2 is SQIVND (reference sequence). The CDR3 runs 13 residues. Trimming took 6 bases from V and 9 from J, leaving 18 bases between them. Here the CDR3 DNA reads TGTGCCAGTAGCCCGGGCAGGGCGGATGTGCAGTACTTC. It yields the protein CASSPGRADVQYF.

J is TRBJ2-2 and V is TRBV6-2 or TRBV6-3; no firm D call. The CDR3 totals 13 residues. The V and J ends lost 6 bases and 7 bases respectively, with 12 bases between them. Germline V gives CDR1 MNHEY, CDR2 SVGEGT. The chain's CDR3 is CASRQALGGELFF. In DNA, the CDR3 is TGTGCCAGCAGGCAGGCTTTGGGCGGGGAGCTGTTTTTT.

The chain uses TRBV15 and TRBJ2-5; possible D gene TRBD2, 7 bases. Germline V CDR1 and CDR2: LNHNV, YYDKDF (reference sequence). V lost 5 bases and J 4 bases, leaving 29 bases between the germline ends. This CDR3 contains 19 residues. In nucleotides, the CDR3 is TGTGCCACCAGCTCACCCATCGGGGGGCAGTCCTCCGTCGGAGAGACCCAGTACTTC. Encoded protein: CATSSPIGGQSSVGETQYF.

As DNA, the CDR3 is TGTGCCAGCAGGGATCTGGGGGGGACGGGAGCTTTCTTT. Its protein is CASRDLGGTGAFF. This rearrangement joins TRBV9 to TRBJ1-1; TRBD1 is a possible D gene (5 bases). In germline, CDR1 is SGDLS, CDR2 YYNGEE. The CDR3 runs to 13 residues. Deletions cut 5 bases from V and 10 bases from J, with 18 bases between.

V is TRBV29-1 and J is TRBJ1-4, with a weak D call TRBD1 (6 bases). This CDR3 contains 13 residues. V lost 4 bases, J lost 1 base, and 7 bases lay in between. Per the germline V gene, CDR1 is SQVTM and CDR2 is ANQGSEA. This chain's CDR3 is CSVGRGTNEKLFF. The CDR3 DNA sequence: TGCAGCGTTGGCAGGGGAACTAATGAAAAACTGTTTTTT.